Listed below are T cell receptor beta chains from one sample, sequenced in a study of blood T cell repertoires in COVID-19. Assay used: immunoSEQ multiplex PCR; TCRdb lists only in-frame clones, some missing. The sample records some 270,000 clones, 75% to 85% being singletons. Sequenced material: PBMCs or T cells enriched from blood (not recorded which). Receptor source: a woman aged 45-65 years with acute COVID-19. Both conserved end residues are part of each CDR3. A D gene is named only where the DNA matches it firmly. Where a row states a size, it is once, few, many or the class of an expanded clone; other rows omit it.

J gene | CDR3 length | V gene | D gene | clone size | CDR3 protein | CDR3 DNA
TRBJ1-3 | 16 | TRBV9 | TRBD1 | . | CASSALAGGSGNTIYF | TGTGCCAGCAGCGCGTTAGCAGGGGGTTCTGGAAACACCATATATTTT
TRBJ2-6 | 15 | TRBV6-2/TRBV6-3 | TRBD1 | . | CASSSTGVGANVLTF | TGTGCCAGCAGTTCGACAGGGGTTGGGGCCAACGTCCTGACTTTC
TRBJ1-4 | 14 | TRBV3-1/TRBV3-2 | . | . | CASSQGATNEKLFF | TGTGCCAGCAGCCAAGGGGCGACTAATGAAAAACTGTTTTTT
TRBJ1-1 | 13 | TRBV10-3 | TRBD1 | . | CAIRGQPGTEAFF | TGTGCCATCAGGGGACAGCCGGGCACTGAAGCTTTCTTT
TRBJ2-7 | 14 | TRBV7-2 | . | . | CASSLTRLSYEQYF | TGTGCCAGCAGCTTAACTCGACTCTCCTACGAGCAGTACTTC
TRBJ1-1 | 14 | TRBV5-4 | . | . | CASSLPGLNTEAFF | TGTGCCAGCAGCTTGCCCGGGTTGAACACTGAAGCTTTCTTT
TRBJ2-7 | 14 | TRBV7-2 | . | . | CASSHSPGSYEQYF | TGTGCCAGCAGCCACAGCCCTGGGTCCTACGAGCAGTACTTC
TRBJ2-7 | 12 | TRBV6-2/TRBV6-3 | . | . | CASSSESSKKYF | TGTGCCAGCAGTTCAGAATCGTCAAAGAAGTACTTC
TRBJ1-1 | 18 | TRBV3-1/TRBV3-2 | . | . | CASSQEYSSLLGGTEAFF | TGTGCCAGCAGCCAAGAATACTCCTCCCTTTTGGGGGGCACTGAAGCTTTCTTT
TRBJ2-3 | 15 | TRBV3-1/TRBV3-2 | TRBD2 | . | CASSRPGGYTDTQYF | TGTGCCAGCAGCCGCCCGGGGGGATACACAGATACGCAGTATTTT
TRBJ1-2 | 13 | TRBV4-3 | TRBD1 | few | CASSKGGSYGYTF | TGCGCCAGCAGCAAAGGGGGCAGCTATGGCTACACCTTC
TRBJ2-1 | 16 | TRBV11-2 | TRBD2 | few | CASSVTSGGAVNEQFF | TGTGCCAGCAGCGTTACTAGCGGGGGGGCGGTTAATGAGCAGTTCTTC
TRBJ1-2 | 11 | TRBV29-1 | . | . | CSEGENYGYTF | TGCAGTGAAGGGGAAAACTATGGCTACACCTTC
TRBJ1-1 | 13 | TRBV6-5 | . | . | CASSYRGGIEAFF | TGTGCCAGCAGTTACCGGGGGGGCATTGAAGCTTTCTTT
TRBJ2-2 | 14 | TRBV19 | TRBD1 | . | CASRRDRGTGELFF | TGTGCCAGTAGGCGGGACAGGGGGACCGGGGAGCTGTTTTTT
TRBJ1-2 | 13 | TRBV6-5 | . | . | CASRGPETYGYTF | TGTGCCAGCAGGGGGCCAGAGACCTATGGCTACACCTTC
TRBJ1-2 | 13 | TRBV12-3/TRBV12-4 | . | . | CASSLSDSYGYTF | TGTGCCAGCAGTTTATCCGACAGCTATGGCTACACCTTC
TRBJ1-2 | 13 | TRBV3-1/TRBV3-2 | . | . | CASSQGRGTGYTF | TGTGCCAGCAGCCAAGGCAGGGGTACGGGCTACACCTTC
TRBJ2-3 | 15 | TRBV6-6 | . | . | CASSYPGSSTDTQYF | TGTGCCAGCAGTTACCCGGGTTCTAGCACAGATACGCAGTATTTT
TRBJ2-2 | 16 | TRBV3-1/TRBV3-2 | . | . | CASSHRDNTYTGELFF | TGTGCCAGCAGCCATAGGGACAACACATACACCGGGGAGCTGTTTTTT